The 24 T cell receptor beta chains presented below share a single source sample, sequenced in a study of blood T cells in healthy people across ages. A sample-barcoded 5' primer and a J-beta primer mix were used in a second PCR of roughly 6 to 11 cycles. TCRdb reanalysed the 5' RACE reads using MiXCR and keeps one entry per CDR3 protein. The table has 700,000 to 850,000 distinct CDR3 sequences, about 37% seen once. Sequenced sample: blood. These receptors were obtained from a man in his late teens or twenties in good health.

Turning to this clonotype: This could be a read error, since a much larger clone is one nucleotide away. The chain recombines TRBV9 with TRBJ1-3, with D unclear. V lost 4 bases and J 0 bases, leaving 11 bases between the germline ends. The germline V gene has CDR1 SGDLS and CDR2 YYNGEE. The CDR3 is made up of 15 amino acids. The CDR3 here is CASSPRRGSGNTIYF. The DNA for the CDR3 is TGTGCCAGCAGCCCCAGACGGGGCTCTGGAAACACCATATATTTT.

The rearrangement joins TRBV6-5 to TRBJ1-2; TRBD1 is a possible D gene (5 bases). Per the germline V gene, CDR1 is MNHEY and CDR2 is SVGAGI. The CDR3 sequence is 14 residues long. V lost 6 bases, J lost 2 bases, and 13 bases lay in between. The CDR3, as DNA: TGTGCCAGCAGGCCCGGGGGAAACAACTATGGCTACACCTTC. It translates to CASRPGGNNYGYTF.

The rearrangement links TRBV7-9 to TRBJ2-4; 7 bases are shared with TRBD1. V shed 5 bases and J 5 bases; nucleotides not matched to a gene: 21. The CDR3 has 19 amino acids. The germline CDR1 and CDR2 sequences are SEHNR and FQNEAQ (reference sequence). The CDR3 coding sequence is TGTGCCAGCAGCCGTCCCGGGACAGTGACAAAGGACTTCGAAAACATTCAGTACTTC. This encodes CASSRPGTVTKDFENIQYF. The full variable domain, rest sourced from reference TRBV7-9 and TRBJ2-4, is DTGVSQNPRHKITKRGQNVTFRCDPISEHNRLYWYRQTLGQGPEFLTYFQNEAQLEKSRLLSDRFSAERPKGSFSTLEIQRTEQGDSAMYLCASSRPGTVTKDFENIQYFGAGTRLSVL.

The V and J genes are TRBV5-5 and TRBJ1-5; possible D gene TRBD1, 5 bases. CDR1 is SGHKS, CDR2 YYEKEE, per germline (reference sequence). The CDR3 is 16 amino acids. V was shortened by 0 bases and J by 4 bases, with 14 bases between the two germline ends. The chain's CDR3 is CASSLVLWQGNQPQHF. CDR3 DNA: TGTGCCAGCAGCTTGGTATTGTGGCAGGGAAATCAGCCCCAGCATTTT. The complete variable domain, with remaining parts taken from reference TRBV5-5 and TRBJ1-5, reads DAGVTQSPTHLIKTRGQQVTLRCSPISGHKSVSWYQQVLGQGPQFIFQYYEKEERGRGNFPDRFSARQFPNYSSELNVNALLLGDSALYLCASSLVLWQGNQPQHFGDGTRLSIL.

The rearrangement links TRBV6-6 to TRBJ1-2; 10 bases line up with TRBD1. From germline, CDR1 is MNHNY and CDR2 SVGAGI (reference sequence). CDR3 length: 17 residues. V lost 4 bases to trimming and J lost 8 bases; unmatched junction nucleotides: 16. CDR3 bases: TGTGCCAGCAGTTCGGGACAGGGGAAAGGAGAACCTTGGGGCTACACCTTC. The encoded protein is CASSSGQGKGEPWGYTF.

This clonotype occurred a few times. This chain uses TRBV14 with TRBJ2-3; D is ambiguous. The CDR3 runs 14 residues. V gave up 0 bases and J gave up 3 bases, with 7 bases separating them. CDR1 SGHDN and CDR2 FVKESK come from the germline V gene. The DNA of the CDR3 is TGTGCCAGCAGCCAAGAGGTCAGAACAGATACGCAGTATTTT. This gives the protein CASSQEVRTDTQYF.

This clonotype was detected only a few times. The chain joins TRBV5-6 to TRBJ1-5; D might be TRBD1 (5 bases). The germline V gene has CDR1 SGHDT and CDR2 YYEEEE. Trimming stripped 7 bases from V and 7 bases from J, with 15 bases between. The CDR3 sequence is 13 residues long. CDR3 in amino acids: CASGAWGGQPQHF. DNA for the CDR3: TGTGCCAGCGGGGCTTGGGGGGGACAGCCCCAGCATTTT.

The sample holds many counts of this clonotype. The genes are TRBV9 and TRBJ2-3, with D maybe TRBD1 (5 bases). The V gene's germline CDR1 is SGDLS and CDR2 YYNGEE. The CDR3 has 16 amino acids. Trimming shortened V by 0 bases and J by 2 bases, and 13 bases separated the two germline ends. In DNA, the CDR3 is TGTGCCAGCAGCGTAGACCCCGCAGGGATCACAGATACGCAGTATTTT. Protein: CASSVDPAGITDTQYF.

This CDR3 reads CATSRAGTENEQYF. CDR3 sequence (DNA): TGTGCCACCAGCAGAGCCGGGACAGAAAACGAGCAGTACTTC. The V call is TRBV15, the J call TRBJ2-7; 7 bases are shared with TRBD1. This CDR3 region has 14 residues. The germline CDR1 and CDR2 sequences are LNHNV and YYDKDF (reference sequence). Trimming cost V 1 base and J 5 bases; bases outside gene matches: 5. Full variable domain (outside the CDR3, taken from reference TRBV15 and TRBJ2-7): DAMVIQNPRYQVTQFGKPVTLSCSQTLNHNVMYWYQQKSSQAPKLLFHYYDKDFNNEADTPDNFQSRRPNTSFCFLDIRSPGLGDTAMYLCATSRAGTENEQYFGPGTRLTVT.

CDR3 DNA: TGCGCCAGCAGCTCGGACAGGGTCGAAAAACTGTTTTTT. Residues: CASSSDRVEKLFF. V is TRBV5-1 and J is TRBJ1-4; 8 bases fit TRBD1. Germline CDR1 reads SGHRS; CDR2 reads YFSETQ. The CDR3 has 13 residues. The V segment lost 3 bases and the J segment 8 bases; nucleotides outside the gene matches: 3.

The rearrangement uses TRBV5-5 and TRBJ2-3, with D perhaps being TRBD1 or TRBD2 (5 bases each). V lost 0 bases and J 0 bases, leaving 14 bases between the germline ends. This CDR3 is built from 17 residues. Germline V gene data show CDR1 as SGHKS and CDR2 as YYEKEE (reference sequence). CDR3 bases: TGTGCCAGCAGCTTGGGGTCCGGGACCCGTAGCACAGATACGCAGTATTTT. It is translated as CASSLGSGTRSTDTQYF.

V gene TRBV27 combines with J gene TRBJ2-3, with 7 positions matching TRBD2. Germline loops: CDR1 MNHEY, CDR2 SMNVEV (reference sequence). The CDR3 has 15 residues. The junction had 18 bases not matched to a gene; V was cut back by 11 bases and J by 7 bases. The CDR3 DNA follows: TGTGCCTGCAAAGAGGCAGTTGGCGGGGGATATACGCAGTATTTT. The encoded protein is CACKEAVGGGYTQYF.

This clonotype was counted a few times. This rearrangement joins TRBV5-1 to TRBJ2-3, with 8 positions matching TRBD1. The J segment lost 7 bases and the V segment lost 1 base, leaving 14 bases of the junction unmatched. The CDR3 sequence is 17 residues long. CDR1 and CDR2 from the germline V gene are SGHRS and YFSETQ. The DNA of the CDR3 is TGCGCCAGCAGCTTGTTTTTGTCAGGGGGCAACTCTTATACGCAGTATTTT. Translating it yields CASSLFLSGGNSYTQYF. The full variable domain, rest sourced from reference TRBV5-1 and TRBJ2-3, is KAGVTQTPRYLIKTRGQQVTLSCSPISGHRSVSWYQQTPGQGLQFLFEYFSETQRNKGNFPGRFSGRQFSNSRSEMNVSTLELGDSALYLCASSLFLSGGNSYTQYFGPGTRLTVL.

The chain combines TRBV4-2 with TRBJ2-1; 9 positions agree with TRBD2. Trimming cost V 1 base and J 1 base; bases outside gene matches: 2. From germline, CDR1 is LGHNA and CDR2 YNFKEQ. This CDR3 comprises 16 residues. The chain's CDR3 is CASSQVAGGSYNEQFF. Written as DNA, the CDR3 is TGTGCCAGCAGCCAAGTTGCGGGAGGGTCCTACAATGAGCAGTTCTTC.

This clonotype occurred a few times. The chain has TRBV20-1 and TRBJ1-2; no firm D call. The V gene lost 1 base and the J gene lost 2 bases, with 14 bases spanning the gap. The V gene's germline CDR1 is DFQATT and CDR2 SNEGSKA (reference sequence). This CDR3 is built from 15 residues. CDR3 DNA sequence: TGCAGTGCTAGAGTGGCCGGGGTCGGAAACTATGGCTACACCTTC. It translates to CSARVAGVGNYGYTF.

Concerning this clonotype: Germline is not matched at one junction end, which may reflect a read error. J is TRBJ1-5 and V is TRBV5-8; 10 bases are shared with TRBD1. CDR1 SGHTS and CDR2 YDEGEE come from the germline V gene. The CDR3 runs to 17 residues. The CDR3 here is CAGSQGQGEVSNQPQHF. The CDR3 nucleotides are TGTGCCGGCAGCCAAGGACAGGGGGAGGTTAGCAATCAGCCCCAGCATTTT.

This clonotype was counted ten times or more. This chain connects TRBV20-1 to TRBJ2-1; 11 bases match TRBD2. After removal of 2 bases from V and 8 bases from J, the junction contained 11 bases not matched to a gene. This CDR3 region has 16 residues. Germline V CDR1 and CDR2: DFQATT, SNEGSKA (reference sequence). The CDR3 spells CSARTPLAGASYEQFF. DNA for the CDR3: TGCAGTGCTAGAACCCCACTAGCGGGGGCTTCATATGAGCAGTTCTTC.

The J gene is TRBJ2-1, the V gene TRBV12-3 or TRBV12-4; 13 bases agree with TRBD2. V was pared by 4 bases and J by 1 base, with 4 bases of the junction left unmatched. The CDR3 consists of 17 residues. CDR3: CASSWTSGGHSYNEQFF. CDR3 nucleotide sequence: TGTGCCAGCAGTTGGACTAGCGGGGGTCATTCCTACAATGAGCAGTTCTTC.

Ten or more counts support this clonotype. The chain joins TRBV12-3 or TRBV12-4 to TRBJ2-4; 14 nucleotides agree with TRBD2. V was clipped by 5 bases and J by 1 base; unmatched bases: 10. The CDR3 spans 19 residues. The CDR3 is CASSPQTSGGAVAKNIQYF. The CDR3 nucleotides are TGTGCCAGCAGTCCCCAGACTAGCGGGGGGGCCGTCGCCAAAAACATTCAGTACTTC.

This clonotype was observed many times. The rearrangement links TRBV2 to TRBJ2-7; TRBD2 agrees at 10 bases. After removal of 7 bases from V and 4 bases from J, the junction contained 7 bases not matched to a gene. This CDR3 is 14 amino acids long. The germline V gene has CDR1 SNHLY and CDR2 FYNNEI. In DNA form, the CDR3 reads TGTGCCAGCAATCGAGCGGGGGGGGCTTACGAGCAGTACTTC. It is translated as CASNRAGGAYEQYF.

This clonotype was seen at least ten times. V usage is TRBV6-5 and J usage is TRBJ1-2, with D tentatively TRBD1 (6 bases). This CDR3 spans 13 amino acids. CDR1 MNHEY and CDR2 SVGAGI come from the germline V gene. The germline V and J ends were trimmed by 4 bases and 4 bases, with 10 bases remaining between them. CDR3 sequence (DNA): TGTGCCAGCAGTTTAACGACAGGCTATGGCTACACCTTC. It codes for CASSLTTGYGYTF.

This chain uses TRBV7-9 with TRBJ1-1; possibly TRBD1 for D (5 bases). The germline V gene has CDR1 SEHNR and CDR2 FQNEAQ (reference sequence). V lost 1 base and J lost 0, with 12 bases in between. CDR3 length equals 16 residues. CDR3 sequence: CASSLGWGIMNTEAFF. The CDR3 DNA reads TGTGCCAGCAGCTTAGGATGGGGCATTATGAACACTGAAGCTTTCTTT.

V usage is TRBV20-1 and J usage is TRBJ1-2; 10 bases fit TRBD1. Per germline, CDR1 DFQATT and CDR2 SNEGSKA (reference sequence). The length of the CDR3 is 15 residues. J lost 3 bases, V lost 1 base, and 5 bases had no gene match. CDR3 amino acids: CSARAGGQGHYGYTF. The CDR3 DNA reads as TGCAGTGCTAGAGCGGGGGGACAGGGGCACTATGGCTACACCTTC.

This clonotype was seen only a few times. Given a much more abundant clone one base away, this may be a read error. The genes are TRBV20-1 and TRBJ2-1; no firm D call. Germline CDR1 and CDR2: DFQATT and SNEGSKA (reference sequence). The CDR3 length is 15 residues. V was clipped by 5 bases and J by 13 bases, with 27 bases between them. This CDR3 is CSASSLDRIQETQFF. The CDR3 coding sequence is TGCAGTGCTTCTTCTCTAGACCGAATCCAAGAGACCCAGTTCTTC.